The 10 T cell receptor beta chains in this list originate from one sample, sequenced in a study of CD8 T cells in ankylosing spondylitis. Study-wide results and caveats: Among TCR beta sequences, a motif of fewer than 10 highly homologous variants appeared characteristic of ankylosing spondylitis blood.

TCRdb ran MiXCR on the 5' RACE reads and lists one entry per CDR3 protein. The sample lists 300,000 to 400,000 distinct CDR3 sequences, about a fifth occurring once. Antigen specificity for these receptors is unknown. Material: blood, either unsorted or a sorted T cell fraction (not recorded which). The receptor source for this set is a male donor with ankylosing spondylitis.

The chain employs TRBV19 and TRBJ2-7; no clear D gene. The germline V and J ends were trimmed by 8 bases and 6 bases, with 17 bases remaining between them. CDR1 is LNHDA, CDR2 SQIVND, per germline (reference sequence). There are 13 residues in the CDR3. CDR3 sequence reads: CASGATGAPEQYF. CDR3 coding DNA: TGTGCCAGTGGCGCCACTGGAGCGCCCGAGCAGTACTTC.

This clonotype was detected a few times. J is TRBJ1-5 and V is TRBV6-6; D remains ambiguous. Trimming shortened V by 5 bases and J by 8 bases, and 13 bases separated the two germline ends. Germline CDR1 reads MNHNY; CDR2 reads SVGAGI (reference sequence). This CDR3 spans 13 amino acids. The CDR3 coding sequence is TGTGCCAGCAGTACCCGGGTAATTGAGCCCCAGCATTTT. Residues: CASSTRVIEPQHF.

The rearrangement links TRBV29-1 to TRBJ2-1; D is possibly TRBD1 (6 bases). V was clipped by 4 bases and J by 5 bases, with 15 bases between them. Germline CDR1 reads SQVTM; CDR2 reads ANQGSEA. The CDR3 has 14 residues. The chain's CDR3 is CSVVGQGTHNEQFF. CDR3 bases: TGCAGCGTTGTAGGTCAGGGGACCCACAATGAGCAGTTCTTC.

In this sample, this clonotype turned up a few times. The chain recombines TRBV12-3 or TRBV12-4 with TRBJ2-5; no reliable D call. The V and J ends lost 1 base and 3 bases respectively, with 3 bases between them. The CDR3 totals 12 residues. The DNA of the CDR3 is TGTGCCAGCAGTTTAGAAAAAGAGACCCAGTACTTC. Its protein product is CASSLEKETQYF.

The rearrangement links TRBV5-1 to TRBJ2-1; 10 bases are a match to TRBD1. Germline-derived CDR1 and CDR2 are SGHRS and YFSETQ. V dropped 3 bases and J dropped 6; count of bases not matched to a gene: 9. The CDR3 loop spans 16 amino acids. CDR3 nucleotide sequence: TGCGCCAGCAGCTGGGGACAGGGGTTCAAGCTCAATGAGCAGTTCTTC. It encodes CASSWGQGFKLNEQFF.

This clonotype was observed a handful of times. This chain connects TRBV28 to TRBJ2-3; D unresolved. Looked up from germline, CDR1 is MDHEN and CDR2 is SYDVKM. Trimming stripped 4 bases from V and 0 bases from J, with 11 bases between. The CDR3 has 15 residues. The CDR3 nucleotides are TGTGCCAGCAGTTACTTTGGCAGTAGCACAGATACGCAGTATTTT. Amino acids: CASSYFGSSTDTQYF.

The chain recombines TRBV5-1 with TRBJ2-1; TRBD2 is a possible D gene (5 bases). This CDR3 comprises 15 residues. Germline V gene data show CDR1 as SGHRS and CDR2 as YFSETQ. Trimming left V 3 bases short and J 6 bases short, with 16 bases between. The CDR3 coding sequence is TGCGCCAGCAGCTCCCTAGCCGCCCCTCCCAATGAGCAGTTCTTC. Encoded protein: CASSSLAAPPNEQFF.

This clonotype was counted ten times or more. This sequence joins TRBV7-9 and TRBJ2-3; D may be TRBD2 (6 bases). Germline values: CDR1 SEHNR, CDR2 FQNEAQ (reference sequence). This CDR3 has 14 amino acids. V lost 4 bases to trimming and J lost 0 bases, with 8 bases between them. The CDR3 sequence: CASSWSGSTDTQYF. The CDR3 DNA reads TGTGCCAGCAGCTGGAGCGGGAGCACAGATACGCAGTATTTT.

The DNA of the CDR3 is TGTGCCAGCAAGCGGGATTCCTACAATGAGCAGTTCTTC. Translation gives CASKRDSYNEQFF. This chain joins TRBV12-3 or TRBV12-4 and TRBJ2-1; 7 positions agree with TRBD2. The CDR3 is made up of 13 amino acids. V lost 7 bases and J lost 1; bases outside the gene matches: 1.

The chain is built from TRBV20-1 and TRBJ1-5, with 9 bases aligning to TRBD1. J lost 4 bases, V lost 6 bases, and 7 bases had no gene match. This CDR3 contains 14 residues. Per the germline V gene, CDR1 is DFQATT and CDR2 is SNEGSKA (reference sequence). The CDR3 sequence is CSANSDRGNQPQHF. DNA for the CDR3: TGCAGTGCAAACTCGGACAGGGGAAATCAGCCCCAGCATTTT.